These 7 T cell receptor beta chains came from one sample sequenced in a study of long-term antiretroviral therapy in people with HIV. Survey level was the resolution at which the v3.0 immunoSEQ assay ran. Sequencing used immunoSEQ multiplex PCR; TCRdb keeps in-frame clones, though not all of them. This table holds around 19,000 clones, 82% found once. The sample was unsorted PBMCs, taken approximately 2.5 years after starting antiretroviral therapy. These receptors came from a man aged 40-49 years with HIV.

The chain has TRBV5-1 and TRBJ2-3, with TRBD2 identical over 10 bases. V dropped 0 bases and J dropped 0; count of bases not matched to a gene: 4. From germline, CDR1 is SGHRS and CDR2 YFSETQ. The CDR3 runs 17 residues. The CDR3 is CASSLGTSGTSTDTQYF. The CDR3, as DNA: TGCGCCAGCAGCTTGGGGACTAGCGGCACAAGCACAGATACGCAGTATTTT.

For the CDR3, the DNA is TGTGCCAGTAGTATCTTGCAGGGGGCCTACGAGCAGTACTTC. The encoded protein is CASSILQGAYEQYF. The chain is built from TRBV19 and TRBJ2-7, with 7 bases aligning to TRBD1. The germline gives CDR1 LNHDA, CDR2 SQIVND (reference sequence). V shed 3 bases, J shed 2 bases, and the junction held 4 bases outside the gene matches. The CDR3 length is 14 residues.

A single count supports this clone. The chain is built from TRBV29-1 and TRBJ2-7, with 14 nucleotides matching TRBD2. The CDR3 loop spans 14 amino acids. Trimming took 6 bases from V and 7 from J; bases not matched to a gene: 8. Germline loops: CDR1 SQVTM, CDR2 ANQGSEA. CDR3 sequence reads: CSVAGTSGRGEQYF. CDR3 bases: TGCAGCGTGGCCGGGACTAGCGGGAGAGGTGAGCAGTACTTC.

CDR3 nucleotide sequence: TGTGCCATCAGTGGACAGGGAAGAAACTACGAGCAGTACTTC. It translates to CAISGQGRNYEQYF. The V call is TRBV10-3, the J call TRBJ2-7; 7 bases fit TRBD1. V was clipped by 4 bases and J by 3 bases; unmatched bases: 6. The CDR3 covers 14 residues. Germline CDR1 ENHRY, CDR2 SYGVKD.

V is TRBV5-1 and J is TRBJ2-1, with a weak D call TRBD1 (6 bases). The CDR3 covers 16 residues. CDR1 is SGHRS and CDR2 is YFSETQ in the germline V gene. V was pared by 0 bases and J by 8 bases, with 18 bases between. In DNA, the CDR3 is TGCGCCAGCAGCTTGGGACTGGGACAACTGGCGCATGAGCAGTTCTTC. This codes for CASSLGLGQLAHEQFF.

The chain is built from TRBV7-2 and TRBJ2-3, with 11 bases fitting TRBD2. V lost 5 bases to trimming and J lost 6 bases; unmatched junction nucleotides: 10. This CDR3 region has 16 residues. Germline V CDR1 and CDR2: SGHTA, FQGNSA. CDR3 amino acids: CASSPIAGGAMDTQYF. DNA of the CDR3: TGTGCCAGCAGCCCCATAGCGGGGGGGGCAATGGATACGCAGTATTTT.

The chain employs TRBV5-8 and TRBJ2-7; TRBD2 matches at 13 bases. Germline CDR1 reads SGHTS; CDR2 reads YDEGEE. Trimming removed 4 bases from V and 3 bases from J; junction bases left unmatched: 7. There are 16 residues in the CDR3. CDR3 sequence: CASSPGTSGMDYEQYF. The CDR3 nucleotides read TGTGCCAGCAGCCCGGGGACTAGCGGGATGGACTACGAGCAGTACTTC.